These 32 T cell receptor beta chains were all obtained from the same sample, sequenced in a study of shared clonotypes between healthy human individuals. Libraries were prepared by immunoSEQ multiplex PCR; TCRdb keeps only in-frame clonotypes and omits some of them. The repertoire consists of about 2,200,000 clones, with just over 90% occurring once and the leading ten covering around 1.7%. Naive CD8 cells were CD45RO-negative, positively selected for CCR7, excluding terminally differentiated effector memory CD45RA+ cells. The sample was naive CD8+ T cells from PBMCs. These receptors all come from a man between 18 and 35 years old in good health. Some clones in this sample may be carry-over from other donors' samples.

CDR3 nucleotide sequence: TGTGCCAGCAGGGCCCCAAGGACTAGTAGTCAAGAGACCCAGTACTTC. Protein sequence: CASRAPRTSSQETQYF. This rearrangement joins TRBV5-8 to TRBJ2-5, with 7 bases matching TRBD2. The CDR3 consists of 16 residues. Trimming removed 5 bases from V and 2 bases from J; junction bases left unmatched: 12. Germline CDR1 and CDR2: SGHTS and YDEGEE.

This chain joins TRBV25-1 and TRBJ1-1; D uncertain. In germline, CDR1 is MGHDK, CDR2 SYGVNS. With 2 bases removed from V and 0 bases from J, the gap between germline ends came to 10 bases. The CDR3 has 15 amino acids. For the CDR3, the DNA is TGTGCCAGCAGTGAACTGGGCAGTCTGAACACTGAAGCTTTCTTT. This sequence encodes CASSELGSLNTEAFF.

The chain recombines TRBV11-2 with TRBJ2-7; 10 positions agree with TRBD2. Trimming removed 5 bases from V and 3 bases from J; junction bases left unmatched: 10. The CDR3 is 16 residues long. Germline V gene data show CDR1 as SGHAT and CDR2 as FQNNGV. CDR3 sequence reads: CASSPLGLAGDYEQYF. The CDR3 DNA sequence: TGTGCCAGCAGCCCCCTCGGGCTAGCGGGGGACTACGAGCAGTACTTC.

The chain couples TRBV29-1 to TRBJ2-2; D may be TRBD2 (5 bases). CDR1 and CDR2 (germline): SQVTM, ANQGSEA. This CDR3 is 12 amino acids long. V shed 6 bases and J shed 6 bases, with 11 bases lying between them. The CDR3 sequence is CSVVAGAGELFF. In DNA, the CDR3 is TGCAGCGTCGTCGCGGGTGCCGGGGAGCTGTTTTTT.

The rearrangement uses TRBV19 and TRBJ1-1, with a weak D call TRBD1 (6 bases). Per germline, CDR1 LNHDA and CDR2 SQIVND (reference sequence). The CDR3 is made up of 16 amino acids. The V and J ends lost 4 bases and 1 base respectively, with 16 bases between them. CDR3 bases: TGTGCCAGTAGTACATACAGGGCCAAGGAGAACACTGAAGCTTTCTTT. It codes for CASSTYRAKENTEAFF.

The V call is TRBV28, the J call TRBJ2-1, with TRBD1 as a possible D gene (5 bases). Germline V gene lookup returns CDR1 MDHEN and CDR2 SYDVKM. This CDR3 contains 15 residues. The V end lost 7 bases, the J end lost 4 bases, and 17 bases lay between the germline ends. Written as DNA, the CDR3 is TGTGCCAGCAACATTCACACAGGATTTTACAATGAGCAGTTCTTC. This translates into CASNIHTGFYNEQFF.

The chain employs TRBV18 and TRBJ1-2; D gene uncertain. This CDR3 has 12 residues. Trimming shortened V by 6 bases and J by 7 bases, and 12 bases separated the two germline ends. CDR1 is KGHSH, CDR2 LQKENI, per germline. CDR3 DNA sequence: TGTGCCAGCTCCGACGGTGGACGTGGCTACACCTTC. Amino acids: CASSDGGRGYTF.

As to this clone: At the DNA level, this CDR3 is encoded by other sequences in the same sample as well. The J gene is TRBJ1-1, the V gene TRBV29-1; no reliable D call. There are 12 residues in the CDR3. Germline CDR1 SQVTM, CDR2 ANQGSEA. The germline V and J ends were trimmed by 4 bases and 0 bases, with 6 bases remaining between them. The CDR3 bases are TGCAGCGTTGTTCTGCTGAACACTGAAGCTTTCTTT. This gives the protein CSVVLLNTEAFF.

The CDR3 here is CASSSDLAGAYEQYF. The CDR3 DNA follows: TGTGCCAGCAGCTCTGACCTAGCGGGAGCCTACGAGCAGTACTTC. This chain joins TRBV7-9 and TRBJ2-7; 10 nucleotides match TRBD2. The V and J ends lost 4 bases and 2 bases, in that order; junction bases with no gene match: 5. Germline V lookup: CDR1 SEHNR, CDR2 FQNEAQ (reference sequence). The CDR3 is made up of 15 amino acids.

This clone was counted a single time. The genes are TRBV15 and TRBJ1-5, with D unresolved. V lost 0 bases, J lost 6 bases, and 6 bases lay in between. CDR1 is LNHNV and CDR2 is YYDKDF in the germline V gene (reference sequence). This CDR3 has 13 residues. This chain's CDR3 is CATSRDPAQPQHF. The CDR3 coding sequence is TGTGCCACCAGCAGAGATCCCGCTCAGCCCCAGCATTTT.

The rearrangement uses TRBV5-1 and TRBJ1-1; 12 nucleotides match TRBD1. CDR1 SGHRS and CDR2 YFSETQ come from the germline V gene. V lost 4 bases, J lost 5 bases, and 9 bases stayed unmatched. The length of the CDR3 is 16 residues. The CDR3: CASSGGTGGWGTEAFF. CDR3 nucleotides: TGCGCCAGCAGCGGCGGGACAGGGGGCTGGGGAACTGAAGCTTTCTTT.

CDR3 coding DNA: TGCGCCAGCAGCCAAGAACAGGGGTCTAGAGATACGCAGTATTTT. Translating gives CASSQEQGSRDTQYF. The chain has TRBV4-1 and TRBJ2-3, with TRBD1 identical over 7 bases. The CDR3 is 15 residues long. V lost 0 bases and J lost 5; bases outside the gene matches: 5. Germline CDR1 and CDR2: MGHRA and YSYEKL.

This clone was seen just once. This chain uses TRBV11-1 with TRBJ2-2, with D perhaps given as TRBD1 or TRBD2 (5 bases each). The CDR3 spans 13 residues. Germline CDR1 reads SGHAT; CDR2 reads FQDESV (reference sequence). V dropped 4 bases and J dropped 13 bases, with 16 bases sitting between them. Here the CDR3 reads CASSSAGTGPLFF. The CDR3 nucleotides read TGTGCCAGCAGCTCCGCCGGGACGGGACCGCTGTTTTTT.

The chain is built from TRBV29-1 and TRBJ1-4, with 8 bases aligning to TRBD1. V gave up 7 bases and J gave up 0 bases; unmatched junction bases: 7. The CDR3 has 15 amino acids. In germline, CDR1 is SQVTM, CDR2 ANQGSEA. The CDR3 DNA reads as TGCAGCGCCTCGGACAGGGTTGCAACTAATGAAAAACTGTTTTTT. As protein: CSASDRVATNEKLFF.

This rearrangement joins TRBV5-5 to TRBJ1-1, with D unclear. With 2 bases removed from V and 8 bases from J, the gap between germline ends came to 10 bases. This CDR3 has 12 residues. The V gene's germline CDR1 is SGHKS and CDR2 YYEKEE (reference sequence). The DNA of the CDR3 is TGTGCCAGCAGCTTAGGGAAATTAGAAGCTTTCTTT. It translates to CASSLGKLEAFF.

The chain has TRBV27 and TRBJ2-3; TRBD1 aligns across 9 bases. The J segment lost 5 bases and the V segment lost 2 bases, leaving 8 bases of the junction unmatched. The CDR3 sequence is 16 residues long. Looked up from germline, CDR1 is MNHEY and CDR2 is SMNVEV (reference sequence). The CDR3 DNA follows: TGTGCCAGCAGTTTACCCGGGACAGGGTTTCAAGATACGCAGTATTTT. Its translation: CASSLPGTGFQDTQYF.

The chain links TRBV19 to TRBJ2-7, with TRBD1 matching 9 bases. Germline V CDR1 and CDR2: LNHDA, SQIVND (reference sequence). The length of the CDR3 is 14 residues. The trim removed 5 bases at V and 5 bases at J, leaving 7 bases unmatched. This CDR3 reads CASSATGGRDEQYF. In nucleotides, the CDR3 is TGTGCCAGTAGTGCGACAGGGGGTAGGGACGAGCAGTACTTC.

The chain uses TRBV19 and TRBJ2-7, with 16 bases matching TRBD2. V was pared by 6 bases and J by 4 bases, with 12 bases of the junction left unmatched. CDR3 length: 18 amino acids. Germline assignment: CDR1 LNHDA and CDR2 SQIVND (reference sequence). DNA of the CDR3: TGTGCCAGTAGCCGAACGGGACTAGCGGGAGGGCCTGGGTACGAGCAGTACTTC. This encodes CASSRTGLAGGPGYEQYF.

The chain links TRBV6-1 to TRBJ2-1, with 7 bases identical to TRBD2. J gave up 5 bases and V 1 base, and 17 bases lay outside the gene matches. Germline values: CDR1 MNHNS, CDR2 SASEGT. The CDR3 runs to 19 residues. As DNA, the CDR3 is TGTGCCAGCAGTGAAGAATCGAGGCGGGAGCTCCTCTCTCACAATGAGCAGTTCTTC. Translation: CASSEESRRELLSHNEQFF.

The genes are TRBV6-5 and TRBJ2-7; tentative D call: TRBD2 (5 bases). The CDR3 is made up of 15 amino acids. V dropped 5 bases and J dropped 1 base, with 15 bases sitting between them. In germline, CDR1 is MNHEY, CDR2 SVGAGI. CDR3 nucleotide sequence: TGTGCCAGCAGTCCCGACACCTGGAGGTCCTACGAGCAGTACTTC. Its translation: CASSPDTWRSYEQYF.

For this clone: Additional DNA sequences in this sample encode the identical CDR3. Written as DNA, the CDR3 is TGTGCCAGCAGTACAGGTTATGGCTACACCTTC. It yields the protein CASSTGYGYTF. The V and J genes are TRBV28 and TRBJ1-2, with a tentative D call TRBD1 (5 bases). The CDR3 is 11 residues long. CDR1 and CDR2 (germline): MDHEN, SYDVKM. V lost 5 bases and J 5 bases, leaving 6 bases between the germline ends.

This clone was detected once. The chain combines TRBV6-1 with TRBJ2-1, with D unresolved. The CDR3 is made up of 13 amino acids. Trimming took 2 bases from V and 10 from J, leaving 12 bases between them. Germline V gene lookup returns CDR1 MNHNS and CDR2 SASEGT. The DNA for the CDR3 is TGTGCCAGCAGTGAAAACAGAGTTGAGGAGCAGTTCTTC. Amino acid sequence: CASSENRVEEQFF.

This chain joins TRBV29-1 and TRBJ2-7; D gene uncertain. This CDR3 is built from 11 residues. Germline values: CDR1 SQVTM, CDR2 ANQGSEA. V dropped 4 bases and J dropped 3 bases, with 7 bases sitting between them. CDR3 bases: TGCAGCGTTGGCGGCTACTACGAGCAGTACTTC. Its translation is CSVGGYYEQYF.

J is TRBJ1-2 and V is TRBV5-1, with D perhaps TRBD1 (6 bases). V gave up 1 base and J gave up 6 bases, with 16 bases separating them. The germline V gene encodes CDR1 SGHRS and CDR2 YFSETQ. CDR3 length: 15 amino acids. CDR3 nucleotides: TGCGCCAGCAGCTTGTTGTCGGGGGCCTGGGATGGCTACACCTTC. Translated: CASSLLSGAWDGYTF.

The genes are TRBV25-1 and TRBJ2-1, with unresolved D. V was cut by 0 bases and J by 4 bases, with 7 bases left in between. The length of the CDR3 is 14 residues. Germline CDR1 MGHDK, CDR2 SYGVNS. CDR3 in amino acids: CASSEYLGYNEQFF. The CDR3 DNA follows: TGTGCCAGCAGTGAATATCTGGGATACAATGAGCAGTTCTTC.

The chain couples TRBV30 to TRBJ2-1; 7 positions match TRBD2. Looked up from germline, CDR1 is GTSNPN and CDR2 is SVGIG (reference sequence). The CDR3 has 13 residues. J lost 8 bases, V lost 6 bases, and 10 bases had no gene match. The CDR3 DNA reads TGTGCCTGCCCCAGCGGGGCCGGTTATGAGCAGTTCTTC. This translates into CACPSGAGYEQFF.

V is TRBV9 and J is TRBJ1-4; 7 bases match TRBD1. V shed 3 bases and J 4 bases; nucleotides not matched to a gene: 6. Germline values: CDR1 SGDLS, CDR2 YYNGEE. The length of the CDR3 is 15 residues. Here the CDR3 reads CASSEGDSLNEKLFF. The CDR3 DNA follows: TGTGCCAGCAGCGAGGGGGACAGCCTTAATGAAAAACTGTTTTTT.

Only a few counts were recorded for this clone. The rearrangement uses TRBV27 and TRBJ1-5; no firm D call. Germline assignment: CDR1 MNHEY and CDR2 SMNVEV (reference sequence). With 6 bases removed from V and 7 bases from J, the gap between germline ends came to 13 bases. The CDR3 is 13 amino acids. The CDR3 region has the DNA TGTGCCAGCAGCCCGGTCCGAGGACAGCCCCAGCATTTT. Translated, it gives CASSPVRGQPQHF.

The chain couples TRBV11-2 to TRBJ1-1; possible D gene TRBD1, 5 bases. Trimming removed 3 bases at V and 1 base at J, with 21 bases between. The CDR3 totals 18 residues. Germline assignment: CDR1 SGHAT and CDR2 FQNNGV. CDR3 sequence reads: CASSFPSLSGHSNTEAFF. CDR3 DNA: TGTGCCAGCAGCTTTCCAAGCCTTAGTGGACATTCGAACACTGAAGCTTTCTTT.

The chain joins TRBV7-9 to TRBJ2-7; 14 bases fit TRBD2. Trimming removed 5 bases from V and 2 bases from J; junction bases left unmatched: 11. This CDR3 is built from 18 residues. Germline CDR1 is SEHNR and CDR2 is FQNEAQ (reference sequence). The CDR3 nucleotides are TGTGCCAGCAGCATGCCGGGACTAGCGGGAGACAACACCTACGAGCAGTACTTC. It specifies CASSMPGLAGDNTYEQYF.

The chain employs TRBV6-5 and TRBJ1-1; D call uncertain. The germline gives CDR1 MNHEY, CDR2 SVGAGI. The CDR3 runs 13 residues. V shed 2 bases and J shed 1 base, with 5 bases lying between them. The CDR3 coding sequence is TGTGCCAGCAGTTACAGGTCGAACACTGAAGCTTTCTTT. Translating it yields CASSYRSNTEAFF.

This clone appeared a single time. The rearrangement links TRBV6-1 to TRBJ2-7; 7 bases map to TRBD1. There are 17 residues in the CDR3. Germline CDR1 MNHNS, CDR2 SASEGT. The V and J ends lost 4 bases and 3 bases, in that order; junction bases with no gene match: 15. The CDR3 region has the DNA TGTGCCAGCAGTGGACAGGGTCCAACCAGGTTCCACTACGAGCAGTACTTC. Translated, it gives CASSGQGPTRFHYEQYF.